Below, 24 T cell receptor beta chains from the same sample are listed, as sequenced in a study of shared clonotypes between healthy human individuals. Libraries were prepared by immunoSEQ multiplex PCR; TCRdb keeps only in-frame clonotypes and omits some of them. This sample carries some 1 million clones, approximately 76% of them seen once, and the ten largest clones take less than 1.5%. What was sequenced was memory CD4+ T cells sorted from blood. Subset: CD45RA-negative fraction. The receptors were sampled from a man aged 18 to 30 in good health.

This clone was observed a single time. The chain recombines TRBV28 with TRBJ1-2; D is perhaps TRBD1 (6 bases). Trimming stripped 6 bases from V and 7 bases from J, with 12 bases between. Looked up from germline, CDR1 is MDHEN and CDR2 is SYDVKM. The CDR3 has 12 residues. The CDR3 nucleotides read TGTGCCAGCAGCCCCCGGACAGTTGGCTACACCTTC. Translation: CASSPRTVGYTF.

This clone appeared a few times. This chain connects TRBV10-3 to TRBJ1-2, with unresolved D. Germline V gene sequence: CDR1 ENHRY, CDR2 SYGVKD. CDR3 size: 10 residues. V was shortened by 10 bases and J by 5 bases, with 8 bases between the two germline ends. DNA of the CDR3: TGTGCCACCTATCGATATGGCTACACCTTC. It specifies CATYRYGYTF.

This chain links TRBV6-1 with TRBJ1-5, with 8 bases that match TRBD1. The CDR3 covers 14 residues. Trimming cost V 8 bases and J 7 bases; bases outside gene matches: 10. The V gene's germline CDR1 is MNHNS and CDR2 SASEGT. The CDR3 loop reads CASEGQGARQPQHF. The CDR3 bases are TGTGCCAGCGAGGGCCAGGGGGCAAGGCAGCCCCAGCATTTT.

This chain uses TRBV18 with TRBJ2-1, with D possibly TRBD1 on 5 matching bases. Trimming left V 2 bases short and J 3 bases short, with 11 bases between. The germline gives CDR1 KGHSH, CDR2 LQKENI. The CDR3 sequence is 15 residues long. The CDR3 is CASSPGQTDYNEQFF. The CDR3 region has the DNA TGTGCCAGCTCACCAGGACAAACCGACTACAATGAGCAGTTCTTC.

This clone occurred a few times. The V and J genes are TRBV20-1 and TRBJ2-3; D is possibly TRBD1 (5 bases). Between the trimmed V and J ends, which lost 3 bases and 6 bases, there was a span of 7 bases. Germline V gene lookup returns CDR1 DFQATT and CDR2 SNEGSKA (reference sequence). This CDR3 region has 11 residues. Written as DNA, the CDR3 is TGCAGTGCTAGCCCAGGGGATACGCAGTATTTT. Protein product: CSASPGDTQYF.

This clone was detected only a few times. V is TRBV4-3 and J is TRBJ1-2; D is possibly TRBD1 (6 bases). The CDR3 spans 14 residues. Germline values: CDR1 LGHNA, CDR2 YSLEER. V shed 0 bases and J shed 5 bases, with 10 bases lying between them. The CDR3 loop is CASSQEGGPYGYTF. For the CDR3, the DNA is TGCGCCAGCAGCCAAGAAGGGGGGCCGTATGGCTACACCTTC.

The chain employs TRBV2 and TRBJ2-2, with TRBD2 matching over 7 bases. The ends lost 8 bases at V and 4 bases at J; junction bases unmatched: 1. Germline CDR1 is SNHLY and CDR2 is FYNNEI. This CDR3 has 12 amino acids. Here the CDR3 DNA reads TGTGCCAGCGGGGGGGGCACCGGGGAGCTGTTTTTT. Translating it yields CASGGGTGELFF.

This sequence joins TRBV6-5 and TRBJ1-1; D is ambiguous. The CDR3 runs 11 residues. V was pared by 4 bases and J by 6 bases, with 6 bases between. Germline values: CDR1 MNHEY, CDR2 SVGAGI. The chain's CDR3 is CASSFRSEAFF. The CDR3 DNA reads TGTGCCAGCAGTTTTCGGTCTGAAGCTTTCTTT.

This clone was found a few times. This chain links TRBV7-2 with TRBJ1-6, with 8 bases lining up with TRBD1. V gave up 5 bases and J gave up 7 bases; unmatched junction bases: 4. The germline V gene encodes CDR1 SGHTA and CDR2 FQGNSA. This CDR3 spans 14 amino acids. This CDR3 is CASSMTGANSPLHF. As DNA, the CDR3 is TGTGCCAGCAGCATGACAGGGGCCAATTCACCCCTCCACTTT. Based on the CDR3 plus reference TRBV7-2 and TRBJ1-6, the full variable domain is GAGVSQSPSNKVTEKGKDVELRCDPISGHTALYWYRQSLGQGLEFLIYFQGNSAPDKSGLPSDRFSAERTGGSVSTLTIQRTQQEDSAVYLCASSMTGANSPLHFGNGTRLTVT.

The rearrangement links TRBV4-1 to TRBJ2-7; 9 bases are shared with TRBD2. V lost 0 bases and J lost 2; bases outside the gene matches: 5. Germline V lookup: CDR1 MGHRA, CDR2 YSYEKL. The CDR3 loop spans 16 amino acids. CDR3 in DNA: TGCGCCAGCAGCCAAGAGGGGCTAGCGGGAACCTACGAGCAGTACTTC. This codes for CASSQEGLAGTYEQYF.

This clone was observed many times. The chain carries TRBV6-6 and TRBJ2-3, with a weak D call TRBD2 (6 bases). Per germline, CDR1 MNHNY and CDR2 SVGAGI (reference sequence). The CDR3 length is 14 residues. V lost 6 bases to trimming and J lost 7 bases, with 17 bases between them. CDR3 residues: CASSPAGLDHTQYF. Here the CDR3 DNA reads TGTGCCAGCAGCCCAGCGGGCCTGGACCATACGCAGTATTTT.

V and J are TRBV2 and TRBJ2-6, with D tentatively TRBD1 (6 bases). The CDR3 loop spans 17 amino acids. Trimming left V 7 bases short and J 2 bases short, with 18 bases between. Germline V lookup: CDR1 SNHLY, CDR2 FYNNEI. The CDR3 DNA reads as TGTGCCAGCACTAACACAGGGTCAGGCACTGGGGCCAACGTCCTGACTTTC. Protein sequence: CASTNTGSGTGANVLTF.

The chain couples TRBV29-1 to TRBJ2-7; D may be TRBD1 or TRBD2 (6 bases each). V was shortened by 6 bases and J by 7 bases, with 13 bases between the two germline ends. CDR3 length equals 11 residues. Germline V CDR1 and CDR2: SQVTM, ANQGSEA. CDR3 bases: TGCAGCGTCCCGGGGGCGGGGGAGCAGTACTTC. It translates to CSVPGAGEQYF.

This clone was counted only a few times. This sequence joins TRBV19 and TRBJ2-5; D unclear. Germline CDR1 reads LNHDA; CDR2 reads SQIVND (reference sequence). V lost 6 bases and J 5 bases, leaving 13 bases between the germline ends. The CDR3 covers 13 residues. CDR3 bases: TGTGCCAGTAGCGTCGGGCTGGGGGAGACCCAGTACTTC. It is translated as CASSVGLGETQYF.

The chain recombines TRBV7-3 with TRBJ2-3, with D unresolved. There are 13 residues in the CDR3. The germline gives CDR1 SGHTA, CDR2 FQGTGA. Trimming took 1 base from V and 2 from J, leaving 4 bases between them. The DNA for the CDR3 is TGTGCCAGCAGCTTAATATACACAGATACGCAGTATTTT. This encodes CASSLIYTDTQYF.

V and J are TRBV9 and TRBJ2-7; unclear D gene. Germline CDR1 and CDR2: SGDLS and YYNGEE. The CDR3 is 13 residues long. Between the trimmed V and J ends, which lost 2 bases and 3 bases, there was a span of 9 bases. CDR3 sequence reads: CASSVVWDYEQYF. In DNA, the CDR3 is TGTGCCAGCAGCGTGGTTTGGGACTACGAGCAGTACTTC. The entire variable domain, with the rest obtained from reference TRBV9 and TRBJ2-7, is as follows: DSGVTQTPKHLITATGQRVTLRCSPRSGDLSVYWYQQSLDQGLQFLIQYYNGEERAKGNILERFSAQQFPDLHSELNLSSLELGDSALYFCASSVVWDYEQYFGPGTRLTVT.

In its sample, this clone was seen once. The chain is built from TRBV7-2 and TRBJ2-5; 9 positions match TRBD2. Germline CDR1 is SGHTA and CDR2 is FQGNSA. This CDR3 comprises 15 residues. V gave up 4 bases and J gave up 1 base; unmatched junction bases: 4. The chain's CDR3 is CASSSSGLAQETQYF. CDR3 sequence (DNA): TGTGCCAGCAGCTCTTCGGGACTAGCCCAAGAGACCCAGTACTTC.

The chain has TRBV18 and TRBJ2-5, with TRBD1 identical over 8 bases. Germline V gene sequence: CDR1 KGHSH, CDR2 LQKENI. With 0 bases clipped from V and 4 bases from J, the junction kept 7 bases outside the gene matches. CDR3 length: 16 residues. The chain's CDR3 is CASSPPSPGGGETQYF. CDR3 DNA: TGTGCCAGCTCACCACCGTCCCCAGGGGGCGGAGAGACCCAGTACTTC. Complete variable domain (other parts from reference TRBV18 and TRBJ2-5): NAGVMQNPRHLVRRRGQEARLRCSPMKGHSHVYWYRQLPEEGLKFMVYLQKENIIDESGMPKERFSAEFPKEGPSILRIQQVVRGDSAAYFCASSPPSPGGGETQYFGPGTRLLVL.

The chain combines TRBV5-4 with TRBJ1-5, with D possibly being TRBD1 (6 bases). The CDR3 extends over 14 amino acids. Germline V gives CDR1 SGHNT, CDR2 YYREEE (reference sequence). V lost 4 bases and J 0 bases, leaving 8 bases between the germline ends. The CDR3 reads CASSPDSSNQPQHF. CDR3 bases: TGTGCCAGCAGCCCGGACAGTAGCAATCAGCCCCAGCATTTT. Supplemented by reference TRBV5-4 and TRBJ1-5, the full variable domain reads ETGVTQSPTHLIKTRGQQVTLRCSSQSGHNTVSWYQQALGQGPQFIFQYYREEENGRGNFPPRFSGLQFPNYSSELNVNALELDDSALYLCASSPDSSNQPQHFGDGTRLSIL.

This sequence joins TRBV5-1 and TRBJ2-2; 7 nucleotides match TRBD1. CDR1 SGHRS and CDR2 YFSETQ come from the germline V gene. The CDR3 is 16 residues long. With 3 bases clipped from V and 0 bases from J, the junction kept 5 bases outside the gene matches. CDR3 sequence (DNA): TGCGCCAGCAGCTCCCGGGACAGTCCGAACACCGGGGAGCTGTTTTTT. It translates to CASSSRDSPNTGELFF.

V usage is TRBV6-1 and J usage is TRBJ2-1, with 7 bases matching TRBD2. The CDR3 has 15 residues. With 7 bases clipped from V and 7 bases from J, the junction kept 13 bases outside the gene matches. Germline loops: CDR1 MNHNS, CDR2 SASEGT. The CDR3 loop reads CASTSSQGGWNEQFF. The CDR3 coding sequence is TGTGCCAGCACCTCCTCCCAGGGAGGGTGGAATGAGCAGTTCTTC.

The chain employs TRBV2 and TRBJ1-4; D gene uncertain. The CDR3 consists of 15 residues. Trimming cost V 8 bases and J 0 bases, with 13 bases left between them. Per germline, CDR1 SNHLY and CDR2 FYNNEI. The chain's CDR3 is CASHQDRATNEKLFF. CDR3 DNA: TGTGCCAGCCACCAAGACCGCGCAACTAATGAAAAACTGTTTTTT.

The chain joins TRBV6-5 to TRBJ2-7; tentatively, D is TRBD1 (5 bases). This CDR3 is built from 13 residues. Germline CDR1 and CDR2: MNHEY and SVGAGI. Trimming took 5 bases from V and 4 from J, leaving 12 bases between them. The CDR3 is CASSPPGLYEQYF. CDR3 DNA: TGTGCCAGCAGTCCCCCAGGGTTGTACGAGCAGTACTTC.

On this clone: At one of its ends the junction is not consistent with the germline gene, which may arise from a read error. V is TRBV15 and J is TRBJ2-7; D remains ambiguous. The CDR3 loop spans 13 amino acids. Germline CDR1 LNHNV, CDR2 YYDKDF (reference sequence). CDR3 loop: CATSRDRSSEQYF. Written as DNA, the CDR3 is TGTGCCACCAGCAGAGACAGGTCCTCCGAGCAGTACTTC.